A single sample gave rise to the 26 T cell receptor beta chains below, sequenced in a study of monozygotic twins with inflammatory bowel disease. TCRdb processed the 5' RACE reads again and assigns one entry to each CDR3 protein, with no DNA. Its table lists roughly 320,000 distinct CDR3 sequences. The source material was blood. The receptors were sampled from a human donor with ulcerative colitis or Crohn's disease, or a healthy co-twin of an affected twin (not recorded which).

This chain connects TRBV27 to TRBJ1-5; TCRdb designates TRBD1, a call that cannot be tested without DNA. This CDR3 comprises 16 residues. In germline, CDR1 is MNHEY, CDR2 SMNVEV (reference sequence). The CDR3 reads CASSPETGTVNQPQHF.

The chain recombines TRBV7-6 with TRBJ2-3. The CDR3 has 13 residues. From germline, CDR1 is SGHVS and CDR2 FNYEAQ. The CDR3 sequence: CASSPTSRDTQYF.

The chain has TRBV4-3 and TRBJ2-4; the TCRdb D gene call, TRBD1, has no DNA to confirm it. CDR1 is LGHNA and CDR2 is YSLEER in the germline V gene. This CDR3 contains 17 residues. The chain's CDR3 is CASSHTNRGRDLNIQYF.

This chain connects TRBV7-9 to TRBJ2-7; TCRdb designates TRBD1, a call that cannot be tested without DNA. There are 15 residues in the CDR3. Germline V gene sequence: CDR1 SEHNR, CDR2 FQNEAQ (reference sequence). CDR3 amino acids: CASSSGQGFHYEQYF.

The chain links TRBV20-1 to TRBJ1-6; checking the TCRdb D call of TRBD1 is not possible without DNA. The CDR3 extends over 12 amino acids. The V gene's germline CDR1 is DFQATT and CDR2 SNEGSKA (reference sequence). CDR3 residues: CGGEIGGSPLHF.

This rearrangement joins TRBV7-3 to TRBJ2-5. CDR3 length: 15 residues. The germline V gene encodes CDR1 SGHTA and CDR2 FQGTGA. The CDR3 reads CASSLWPTAQETQYF.

J is TRBJ2-7 and V is TRBV4-3. This CDR3 has 15 residues. Germline CDR1 LGHNA, CDR2 YSLEER. The CDR3 loop reads CASSQEFGLRYEQYF.

V and J are TRBV7-6 and TRBJ2-5. From germline, CDR1 is SGHVS and CDR2 FNYEAQ. This CDR3 spans 15 amino acids. The CDR3 reads CASSLAYHSQETQYF.

The chain carries TRBV14 and TRBJ2-1; without DNA, the TCRdb call of TRBD2 cannot be checked. The CDR3 extends over 15 amino acids. CDR1 SGHDN and CDR2 FVKESK come from the germline V gene. CDR3 amino acids: CASSQVAGSYNEQFF.

This chain connects TRBV10-3 to TRBJ2-6. The CDR3 consists of 14 residues. From germline, CDR1 is ENHRY and CDR2 SYGVKD. CDR3 sequence: CAISESSGANVLTF.

The chain recombines TRBV7-9 with TRBJ2-1; absent DNA, TCRdb's TRBD1 call cannot be checked. Germline values: CDR1 SEHNR, CDR2 FQNEAQ (reference sequence). The length of the CDR3 is 14 residues. The CDR3 is CASSTGRDYNEQFF.

The V and J genes are TRBV7-9 and TRBJ2-2. The V gene's germline CDR1 is SEHNR and CDR2 FQNEAQ (reference sequence). The CDR3 contains 14 residues. The CDR3 reads CASSLAQNTGELFF.

The genes are TRBV4-3 and TRBJ2-7; as DNA is missing, the TRBD1 call by TCRdb cannot be tested. The CDR3 covers 17 residues. Germline V gene data show CDR1 as LGHNA and CDR2 as YSLEER. CDR3 amino acids: CASSQGGGIGAGHLQYF.

The chain has TRBV5-5 and TRBJ1-2; TCRdb outputs TRBD1, but without DNA this stays unchecked. The germline V gene has CDR1 SGHKS and CDR2 YYEKEE (reference sequence). There are 13 residues in the CDR3. This CDR3 reads CASRADRAYGYTF.

The chain couples TRBV20-1 to TRBJ2-3; TCRdb returns TRBD2, unconfirmable since there is no DNA. Germline-derived CDR1 and CDR2 are DFQATT and SNEGSKA (reference sequence). CDR3 length equals 14 residues. The CDR3 reads CSAYRTSGRNTQYF.

The rearrangement uses TRBV10-3 and TRBJ1-2; without DNA, the TCRdb call of TRBD1 cannot be checked. Germline-derived CDR1 and CDR2 are ENHRY and SYGVKD. CDR3 length: 12 amino acids. CDR3 amino acids: CATGTVNYGYTF.

The chain employs TRBV28 and TRBJ2-7. The CDR3 spans 13 residues. The germline CDR1 and CDR2 sequences are MDHEN and SYDVKM. The CDR3 loop reads CASSYGPRYEQYF.

The V call is TRBV3-1, the J call TRBJ2-4; TCRdb indicates TRBD1, and absent DNA this call remains unverified. The CDR3 covers 17 residues. Germline values: CDR1 LGHDT, CDR2 YNNKEL (reference sequence). CDR3: CASSQDPGQLAKNIQYF.

The J gene is TRBJ1-6, the V gene TRBV4-1; without DNA, the TCRdb call of TRBD1 cannot be checked. From germline, CDR1 is MGHRA and CDR2 YSYEKL. This CDR3 is 13 amino acids long. The CDR3 region is CASRAQGQSPLHF.

The genes are TRBV3-1 and TRBJ2-5; no DNA is available, so the TRBD1 call from TCRdb remains unchecked. The CDR3 is made up of 14 amino acids. In germline, CDR1 is LGHDT, CDR2 YNNKEL (reference sequence). The CDR3: CASSQGDGQETQYF.

The chain links TRBV4-3 to TRBJ2-6; there is no DNA to check the TCRdb D call of TRBD1. Germline lookup yields CDR1 LGHNA and CDR2 YSLEER. The CDR3 sequence is 17 residues long. CDR3 region: CASSQGDRGRGANVLTF.

V usage is TRBV28 and J usage is TRBJ2-7. CDR3 length: 15 residues. Germline lookup yields CDR1 MDHEN and CDR2 SYDVKM. CDR3 region: CASSLLRREGYEQYF.

The V call is TRBV4-3, the J call TRBJ1-2. CDR3 length: 13 residues. Germline CDR1 is LGHNA and CDR2 is YSLEER. This CDR3 is CASSQDYGAGYTF.

The genes are TRBV3-1 and TRBJ2-7; TCRdb gives TRBD1 as the D gene, but with no DNA this cannot be confirmed. The CDR3 is made up of 16 amino acids. Germline lookup yields CDR1 LGHDT and CDR2 YNNKEL (reference sequence). CDR3 in amino acids: CASSRGGSGFRYEQYF.

The chain links TRBV7-6 to TRBJ2-2; as DNA is missing, the TRBD1 call by TCRdb cannot be tested. CDR3 length equals 17 residues. In germline, CDR1 is SGHVS, CDR2 FNYEAQ. The CDR3 protein is CASSLVPWTVNTGELFF.

The J gene is TRBJ2-2, the V gene TRBV12-3 or TRBV12-4. CDR3 length equals 15 residues. CDR3: CASSASGSNTGELFF.